The 19 T cell receptor beta chains presented below share a single source sample, sequenced in a study of T cell changes during pregnancy in multiple sclerosis. Assay used: immunoSEQ multiplex PCR; TCRdb lists only in-frame clones, some missing. Of fewer than 55,000 clones in the sample, around nine tenths were seen once. The source material was peripheral blood, sampled in the first trimester of pregnancy. The origin of the receptors is a female donor with multiple sclerosis, enrolled in a pregnancy study.

The V gene is TRBV2, the J gene TRBJ2-3, with 8 bases identical to TRBD1. Germline CDR1 is SNHLY and CDR2 is FYNNEI. V lost 6 bases to trimming and J lost 4 bases; unmatched junction nucleotides: 3. The CDR3 length is 13 residues. The CDR3, as DNA: TGTGCCAGCAGCGACAGGGGCGCAGATACGCAGTATTTT. The encoded protein is CASSDRGADTQYF.

The gene calls are TRBV5-4 and TRBJ2-7; D is possibly TRBD1 (6 bases). The CDR3 is 15 amino acids. The germline V and J ends were trimmed by 4 bases and 4 bases, with 18 bases remaining between them. Germline values: CDR1 SGHNT, CDR2 YYREEE (reference sequence). CDR3 residues: CASSPTGQTKYEQYF. The CDR3 DNA follows: TGTGCCAGCAGCCCTACTGGACAGACTAAATACGAGCAGTACTTC. The complete variable domain, with remaining parts taken from reference TRBV5-4 and TRBJ2-7, reads ETGVTQSPTHLIKTRGQQVTLRCSSQSGHNTVSWYQQALGQGPQFIFQYYREEENGRGNFPPRFSGLQFPNYSSELNVNALELDDSALYLCASSPTGQTKYEQYFGPGTRLTVT.

V gene TRBV2 combines with J gene TRBJ1-5; D is unresolved. The CDR3 runs 16 residues. With 5 bases removed from V and 0 bases from J, the gap between germline ends came to 14 bases. Germline V CDR1 and CDR2: SNHLY, FYNNEI. As DNA, the CDR3 is TGTGCCAGCAGTCTACCTGAAACGGGTAGCAATCAGCCCCAGCATTTT. Protein: CASSLPETGSNQPQHF.

The rearrangement joins TRBV11-2 to TRBJ2-2, with a possible D match to TRBD2 (7 bases). Germline CDR1 and CDR2: SGHAT and FQNNGV. V gave up 1 base and J gave up 7 bases, with 16 bases separating them. The CDR3 covers 16 residues. In nucleotides, the CDR3 is TGTGCCAGCAGCTTAGGGCGGGGGACAAGGGACGGGGAGCTGTTTTTT. Protein: CASSLGRGTRDGELFF.

This chain joins TRBV10-3 and TRBJ2-6, with 11 bases matching TRBD1. Looked up from germline, CDR1 is ENHRY and CDR2 is SYGVKD. The CDR3 runs 17 residues. The V gene end was trimmed by 7 bases and the J gene end by 0 bases; junction bases not matched to a gene: 5. The CDR3 here is CAINTGTGGSGANVLTF. The CDR3 DNA is TGTGCCATCAATACCGGGACAGGGGGCTCTGGGGCCAACGTCCTGACTTTC.

The V call is TRBV2, the J call TRBJ2-3; tentatively, D is TRBD2 (6 bases). CDR1 is SNHLY and CDR2 is FYNNEI in the germline V gene. There are 14 residues in the CDR3. Trimming stripped 4 bases from V and 2 bases from J, with 10 bases between. The CDR3 sequence: CASSAGLLTDTQYF. The CDR3 bases are TGTGCCAGCAGTGCGGGACTCCTCACAGATACGCAGTATTTT. Drawing the rest from reference TRBV2 and TRBJ2-3, the complete variable domain is EPEVTQTPSHQVTQMGQEVILRCVPISNHLYFYWYRQILGQKVEFLVSFYNNEISEKSEIFDDQFSVERPDGSNFTLKIRSTKLEDSAMYFCASSAGLLTDTQYFGPGTRLTVL.

The chain couples TRBV7-9 to TRBJ2-7; tentative D call: TRBD2 (6 bases). Trimming shortened V by 5 bases and J by 3 bases, and 17 bases separated the two germline ends. From germline, CDR1 is SEHNR and CDR2 FQNEAQ (reference sequence). The length of the CDR3 is 15 residues. The CDR3 is CASSRYGGGNYEQYF. CDR3 bases: TGTGCCAGCAGCCGCTATGGTGGGGGGAACTACGAGCAGTACTTC.

The chain joins TRBV28 to TRBJ1-6; possible D gene TRBD1, 6 bases. Germline assignment: CDR1 MDHEN and CDR2 SYDVKM. Trimming took 4 bases from V and 0 from J, leaving 19 bases between them. This CDR3 has 19 residues. The CDR3 DNA reads as TGTGCCAGCAGTTCCCCGGGACAACTGACCGACTCCTATAATTCACCCCTCCACTTT. It encodes CASSSPGQLTDSYNSPLHF. Full variable domain (remainder filled in from reference TRBV28 and TRBJ1-6): DVKVTQSSRYLVKRTGEKVFLECVQDMDHENMFWYRQDPGLGLRLIYFSYDVKMKEKGDIPEGYSVSREKKERFSLILESASTNQTSMYLCASSSPGQLTDSYNSPLHFGNGTRLTVT.

J is TRBJ2-7 and V is TRBV11-2, with D unresolved. CDR1 and CDR2 (germline): SGHAT, FQNNGV. V lost 5 bases and J 0 bases, leaving 11 bases between the germline ends. The CDR3 has 14 amino acids. CDR3 loop: CASSPRWSSYEQYF. CDR3 sequence (DNA): TGTGCCAGCAGCCCTCGGTGGAGCTCCTACGAGCAGTACTTC.

This chain uses TRBV7-3 with TRBJ1-1; a weak D match, TRBD1 (5 bases). The V gene's germline CDR1 is SGHTA and CDR2 FQGTGA. This CDR3 is built from 15 residues. The germline V and J ends were trimmed by 5 bases and 0 bases, with 13 bases remaining between them. CDR3: CASSPAGGMNTEAFF. The CDR3 DNA is TGTGCCAGCAGCCCAGCGGGGGGGATGAACACTGAAGCTTTCTTT. Full variable domain (rest looked up from reference TRBV7-3 and TRBJ1-1): GAGVSQTPSNKVTEKGKYVELRCDPISGHTALYWYRQSLGQGPEFLIYFQGTGAADDSGLPNDRFFAVRPEGSVSTLKIQRTERGDSAVYLCASSPAGGMNTEAFFGQGTRLTVV.

The rearrangement links TRBV2 to TRBJ1-5; TRBD1 matches at 10 bases. Germline-derived CDR1 and CDR2 are SNHLY and FYNNEI. There are 22 residues in the CDR3. Trimming took 6 bases from V and 4 from J; bases not matched to a gene: 27. The DNA of the CDR3 is TGTGCCAGCAGGAGTAGGCCTCACGGGGGACAGGGGCTCTCTACCATAAATCAGCCCCAGCATTTT. Translation: CASRSRPHGGQGLSTINQPQHF. Full variable domain (rest looked up from reference TRBV2 and TRBJ1-5): EPEVTQTPSHQVTQMGQEVILRCVPISNHLYFYWYRQILGQKVEFLVSFYNNEISEKSEIFDDQFSVERPDGSNFTLKIRSTKLEDSAMYFCASRSRPHGGQGLSTINQPQHFGDGTRLSIL.

The CDR3 reads CASTGRGHTYEQYF. CDR3 sequence (DNA): TGTGCCAGCACCGGGCGGGGGCACACCTACGAGCAGTACTTC. The chain is built from TRBV2 and TRBJ2-7; maybe TRBD2 (7 bases). Germline V CDR1 and CDR2: SNHLY, FYNNEI. V dropped 7 bases and J dropped 2 bases, with 15 bases sitting between them. The CDR3 is 14 amino acids.

The rearrangement uses TRBV7-8 and TRBJ1-2; 7 bases are shared with TRBD1. The V gene end was trimmed by 6 bases and the J gene end by 8 bases; junction bases not matched to a gene: 15. The CDR3 length is 15 residues. Germline V gives CDR1 SGHVS, CDR2 FQNEAQ. CDR3 sequence reads: CASRPTSGTDMGYTF. CDR3 coding DNA: TGTGCCAGCAGACCAACTTCCGGGACAGATATGGGCTACACCTTC. Looking up the rest from reference TRBV7-8 and TRBJ1-2 gives the full variable domain: GAGVSQSPRYKVAKRGQDVALRCDPISGHVSLFWYQQALGQGPEFLTYFQNEAQLDKSGLPSDRFFAERPEGSVSTLKIQRTQQEDSAVYLCASRPTSGTDMGYTFGSGTRLTVV.

This clone was recorded only once. This chain connects TRBV2 to TRBJ2-3; 14 bases line up with TRBD2. The CDR3 runs 14 residues. Germline values: CDR1 SNHLY, CDR2 FYNNEI. Unmatched junction bases numbered 5, after V lost 8 bases and J lost 7 bases. The CDR3 sequence: CASSGLAGGYTQYF. DNA for the CDR3: TGTGCCAGCTCCGGACTAGCGGGGGGATATACGCAGTATTTT.

A few counts support this clone. This chain joins TRBV19 and TRBJ1-5; 7 bases line up with TRBD1. In germline, CDR1 is LNHDA, CDR2 SQIVND (reference sequence). J lost 1 base, V lost 5 bases, and 5 bases had no gene match. The CDR3 has 15 amino acids. The CDR3 nucleotides are TGTGCCAGTAGTGACAGGGAGGAGAGCAATCAGCCCCAGCATTTT. This gives the protein CASSDREESNQPQHF.

The chain is built from TRBV7-2 and TRBJ1-1, with D perhaps matching TRBD1 (5 bases). The CDR3 has 14 amino acids. The germline gives CDR1 SGHTA, CDR2 FQGNSA. V lost 2 bases and J lost 1, with 8 bases in between. The CDR3 is CASSLMGPNTEAFF. CDR3 sequence (DNA): TGTGCCAGCAGCTTAATGGGGCCGAACACTGAAGCTTTCTTT.

The V and J genes are TRBV6-5 and TRBJ1-4, with 7 bases aligning to TRBD1. The J segment lost 7 bases and the V segment lost 5 bases, leaving 7 bases of the junction unmatched. Germline CDR1 reads MNHEY; CDR2 reads SVGAGI. CDR3 size: 14 residues. The chain's CDR3 is CASSQTAGGEKLFF. The CDR3 coding sequence is TGTGCCAGCAGTCAGACGGCAGGGGGTGAAAAACTGTTTTTT.

This chain joins TRBV19 and TRBJ2-2; D remains unclear. Trimming removed 6 bases at V and 1 base at J, with 9 bases between. The germline CDR1 and CDR2 sequences are LNHDA and SQIVND (reference sequence). The CDR3 has 14 amino acids. As DNA, the CDR3 is TGTGCCAGTAGCCCTTACAGGAACACCGGGGAGCTGTTTTTT. Translation gives CASSPYRNTGELFF. The whole variable domain, filled in from reference TRBV19 and TRBJ2-2, reads DGGITQSPKYLFRKEGQNVTLSCEQNLNHDAMYWYRQDPGQGLRLIYYSQIVNDFQKGDIAEGYSVSREKKESFPLTVTSAQKNPTAFYLCASSPYRNTGELFFGEGSRLTVL.

The V gene is TRBV2, the J gene TRBJ2-7; D is undetermined. V dropped 8 bases and J dropped 2 bases, with 7 bases sitting between them. CDR3 length: 11 amino acids. Germline CDR1 is SNHLY and CDR2 is FYNNEI. The CDR3 bases are TGTGCCAGCGATCAGACCTACGAGCAGTACTTC. Protein sequence: CASDQTYEQYF.